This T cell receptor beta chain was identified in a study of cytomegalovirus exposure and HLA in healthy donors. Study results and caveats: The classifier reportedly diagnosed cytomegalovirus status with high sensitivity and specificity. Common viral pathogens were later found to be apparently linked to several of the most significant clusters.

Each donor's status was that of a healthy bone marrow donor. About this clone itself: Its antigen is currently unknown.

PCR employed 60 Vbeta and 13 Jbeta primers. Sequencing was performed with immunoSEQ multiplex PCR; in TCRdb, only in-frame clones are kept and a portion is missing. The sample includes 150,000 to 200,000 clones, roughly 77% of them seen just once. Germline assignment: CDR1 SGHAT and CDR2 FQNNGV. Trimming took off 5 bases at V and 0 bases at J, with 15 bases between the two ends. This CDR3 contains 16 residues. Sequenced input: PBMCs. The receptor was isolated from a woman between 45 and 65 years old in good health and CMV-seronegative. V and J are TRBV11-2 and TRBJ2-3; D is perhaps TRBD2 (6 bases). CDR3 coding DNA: TGTGCCAGCAGCCTTCTTAGCGGAGGGAGCACAGATACGCAGTATTTT. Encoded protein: CASSLLSGGSTDTQYF.